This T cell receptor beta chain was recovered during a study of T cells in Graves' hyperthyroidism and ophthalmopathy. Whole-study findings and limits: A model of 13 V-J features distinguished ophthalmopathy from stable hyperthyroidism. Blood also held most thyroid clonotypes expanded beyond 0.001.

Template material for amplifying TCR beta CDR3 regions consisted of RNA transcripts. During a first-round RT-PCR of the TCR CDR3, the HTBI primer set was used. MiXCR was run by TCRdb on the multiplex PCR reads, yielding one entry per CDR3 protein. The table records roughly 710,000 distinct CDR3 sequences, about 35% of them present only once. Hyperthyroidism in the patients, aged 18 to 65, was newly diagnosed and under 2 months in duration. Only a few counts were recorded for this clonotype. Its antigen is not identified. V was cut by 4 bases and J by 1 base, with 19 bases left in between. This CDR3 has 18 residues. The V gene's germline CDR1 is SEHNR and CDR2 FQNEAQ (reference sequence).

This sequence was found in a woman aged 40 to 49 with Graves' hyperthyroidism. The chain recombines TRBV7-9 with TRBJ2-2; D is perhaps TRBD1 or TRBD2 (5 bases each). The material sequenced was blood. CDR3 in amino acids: CASSSRLSGQKNTGELFF. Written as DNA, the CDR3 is TGTGCCAGCAGCTCCCGCCTCTCGGGGCAGAAGAACACCGGGGAGCTGTTTTTT. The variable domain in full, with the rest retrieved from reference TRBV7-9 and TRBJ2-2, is DTGVSQNPRHKITKRGQNVTFRCDPISEHNRLYWYRQTLGQGPEFLTYFQNEAQLEKSRLLSDRFSAERPKGSFSTLEIQRTEQGDSAMYLCASSSRLSGQKNTGELFFGEGSRLTVL.